The source of this T cell receptor beta chain is a study of T cell repertoires in cytomegalovirus infection. Notes on the study in general: The ex vivo response was dominated by HLA-C-restricted CMV-specific TCR beta clonotypes.

CDR1 is MNHEY and CDR2 is SVGAGI in the germline V gene. Trimming cost V 5 bases and J 8 bases, with 15 bases left between them. This CDR3 has 13 amino acids. This clonotype came up many times. Its antigen is as yet unknown. From the reads, TCRdb called clonotypes with MiXCR, one entry per CDR3 protein. The sample shows under 250,000 distinct CDR3 sequences, 9% to 15% of them seen only once. The sample was PBMCs. The chain is built from TRBV6-5 and TRBJ1-2, with D maybe TRBD1 (5 bases). The receptor comes from a human donor in good health (CMV status not recorded). Some clones in this sample may be carry-over from other donors' samples. The chain's CDR3 is CASSPGTAGGYTF. The CDR3 DNA sequence: TGTGCCAGCAGTCCGGGGACTGCCGGGGGCTACACCTTC.